Included here is one T cell receptor beta chain sequence, with context. The antigen is undetermined. The immunoSEQ assay was v3. TCRdb's table, derived via immunoSEQ multiplex PCR, lists solely in-frame clones and lacks some. Here the sample spans about 26,000 clones, 60% to 70% being singletons. The CDR3 is made up of 14 amino acids. CDR1 is LNHDA, CDR2 SQIVND, per germline (reference sequence). V trimming: 2 bases; J trimming: 3 bases; junction bases outside the gene matches: 2. Time point reported: pre-treatment sample, taken before nivolumab and TIL therapy. Pleural nodules or supraclavicular lymph nodes made up most of the excised metastases sampled. Tumor harvest preceded PD-1/PD-L1 blockade, followed by nivolumab treatment. This record belongs to a study of TIL therapy for anti-PD-1-resistant metastatic lung cancer. Background on the study: Tumors had a median PD-L1 proportion score of approximately 6.4%.

Study-wide points: TIL cultures after expansion showed higher clonality and lower diversity than baseline tumor (median about 6% vs 30%). Many TIL product clones were absent from baseline tumor, suggesting clonal contraction.

Here the sequenced sample was tumor tissue, taken at baseline. The rearrangement joins TRBV19 to TRBJ2-7, with 9 nucleotides matching TRBD2. This receptor was taken from a woman aged 30-79 years with non-small cell lung cancer. CDR3 protein: CASSISSGNYEQYF. The DNA of the CDR3 is TGTGCCAGTAGTATATCTAGCGGGAACTACGAGCAGTACTTC.